Listed below are T cell receptor beta chains from one sample, sequenced in a study of shared clonotypes between healthy human individuals. Repertoires were generated with immunoSEQ multiplex PCR, while TCRdb's copy carries only in-frame clones and drops some. The table lists around 990,000 clones, roughly 77% of them singletons. The sequenced sample was memory CD4+ T cells from PBMCs. These receptors originate from a man aged 18 to 30 in good health. Some clones in this sample may be carry-over from other donors' samples. Both conserved end residues are part of each CDR3. Fields, in order: D gene, J gene, V gene, clone size, CDR3 protein, CDR3 DNA. The D gene is left open where the match is weak. Where a row states a size, it is once, few, many or the class of an expanded clone; other rows omit it.

d_call: -; j_call: TRBJ2-4; v_call: TRBV19; clone_size: few; cdr3_aa: CASSQGMAIQYF; cdr3_nt: TGTGCCAGTAGTCAGGGGATGGCCATTCAGTACTTC
d_call: TRBD2; j_call: TRBJ2-7; v_call: TRBV6-6; clone_size: few; cdr3_aa: CASSASGSYEQYF; cdr3_nt: TGTGCCAGCAGCGCTAGCGGATCGTACGAGCAGTACTTC
d_call: -; j_call: TRBJ1-3; v_call: TRBV11-2; clone_size: -; cdr3_aa: CASSGVSGNTIYF; cdr3_nt: TGTGCCAGCTCAGGGGTCTCTGGAAACACCATATATTTT
d_call: TRBD1; j_call: TRBJ1-1; v_call: TRBV6-5; clone_size: -; cdr3_aa: CASSYSPGGTEAFF; cdr3_nt: TGTGCCAGCAGTTACTCCCCAGGGGGAACTGAAGCTTTCTTT
d_call: TRBD1; j_call: TRBJ1-1; v_call: TRBV18; clone_size: -; cdr3_aa: CASSTQTGGNTEAFF; cdr3_nt: TGTGCCAGCTCAACCCAGACAGGGGGGAACACTGAAGCTTTCTTT
d_call: -; j_call: TRBJ2-6; v_call: TRBV5-1; clone_size: -; cdr3_aa: CASSSSAGANVLTF; cdr3_nt: TGCGCCAGCAGCTCGAGCGCTGGGGCCAACGTCCTGACTTTC
d_call: -; j_call: TRBJ1-2; v_call: TRBV28; clone_size: -; cdr3_aa: CASSLILGAEKNYGYTF; cdr3_nt: TGTGCCAGCAGTCTAATTTTGGGGGCGGAGAAGAATTATGGCTACACCTTC
d_call: -; j_call: TRBJ2-1; v_call: TRBV6-1; clone_size: once; cdr3_aa: CASSEVLLYNEQFF; cdr3_nt: TGTGCCAGCAGTGAAGTACTACTCTACAATGAGCAGTTCTTC
d_call: -; j_call: TRBJ1-4; v_call: TRBV30; clone_size: many; cdr3_aa: CAWDRNPSEKLFF; cdr3_nt: TGTGCCTGGGACAGGAACCCATCCGAAAAACTGTTTTTT
d_call: -; j_call: TRBJ1-1; v_call: TRBV2; clone_size: -; cdr3_aa: CASSVYGTTNTEAFF; cdr3_nt: TGTGCCAGCAGCGTATACGGGACAACGAACACTGAAGCTTTCTTT
d_call: -; j_call: TRBJ2-3; v_call: TRBV7-3; clone_size: -; cdr3_aa: CASSPGRSTDTQYF; cdr3_nt: TGTGCCAGCAGCCCTGGGAGAAGCACAGATACGCAGTATTTT
d_call: -; j_call: TRBJ1-2; v_call: TRBV4-3; clone_size: -; cdr3_aa: CASSQDTGIYGYTF; cdr3_nt: TGCGCCAGCAGCCAAGATACAGGAATCTATGGCTACACCTTC
d_call: TRBD2; j_call: TRBJ2-2; v_call: TRBV7-3; clone_size: -; cdr3_aa: CASRLAGGLTGELFF; cdr3_nt: TGTGCCAGCAGATTAGCGGGAGGACTCACCGGGGAGCTGTTTTTT
d_call: -; j_call: TRBJ2-2; v_call: TRBV5-6; clone_size: -; cdr3_aa: CASSLGLQTGELFF; cdr3_nt: TGTGCCAGCAGCCTGGGGCTCCAAACCGGGGAGCTGTTTTTT
d_call: -; j_call: TRBJ2-3; v_call: TRBV6-5; clone_size: -; cdr3_aa: CASRELATDTQYF; cdr3_nt: TGTGCCAGCAGGGAGTTGGCGACAGATACGCAGTATTTT
d_call: -; j_call: TRBJ2-3; v_call: TRBV18; clone_size: -; cdr3_aa: CASSPPERGNTDTQYF; cdr3_nt: TGTGCCAGCTCACCACCGGAGAGGGGGAACACAGATACGCAGTATTTT
d_call: -; j_call: TRBJ2-7; v_call: TRBV7-3; clone_size: -; cdr3_aa: CASSTRAPGPYEQYF; cdr3_nt: TGTGCCAGCAGCACCCGGGCTCCAGGCCCCTACGAGCAGTACTTC
d_call: -; j_call: TRBJ1-5; v_call: TRBV5-5; clone_size: few; cdr3_aa: CASSLGGHQPQHF; cdr3_nt: TGTGCCAGCAGCTTGGGCGGTCATCAGCCCCAGCATTTT
d_call: -; j_call: TRBJ2-5; v_call: TRBV11-2; clone_size: -; cdr3_aa: CASSSGKETQYF; cdr3_nt: TGTGCCAGCAGCTCGGGCAAAGAGACCCAGTACTTC
d_call: TRBD1; j_call: TRBJ1-5; v_call: TRBV7-8; clone_size: -; cdr3_aa: CASSPGQGSNQPQHF; cdr3_nt: TGTGCCAGCAGCCCCGGACAGGGGAGCAATCAGCCCCAGCATTTT
d_call: -; j_call: TRBJ2-7; v_call: TRBV27; clone_size: -; cdr3_aa: CASSRTGFRGLEQYF; cdr3_nt: TGTGCCAGCAGTCGTACGGGCTTCCGCGGGCTCGAGCAGTACTTC
d_call: -; j_call: TRBJ2-3; v_call: TRBV5-1; clone_size: -; cdr3_aa: CASSLMGSRRGLGDTQYF; cdr3_nt: TGCGCCAGCAGCCTTATGGGGTCTAGACGGGGTTTGGGAGATACGCAGTATTTT
d_call: TRBD1; j_call: TRBJ2-7; v_call: TRBV7-6; clone_size: -; cdr3_aa: CASSLGGGQGFPYEQYF; cdr3_nt: TGTGCCAGCAGCTTGGGGGGCGGACAGGGGTTCCCCTACGAGCAGTACTTC
d_call: -; j_call: TRBJ2-2; v_call: TRBV29-1; clone_size: -; cdr3_aa: CSVEAAGTGELFF; cdr3_nt: TGCAGCGTTGAGGCAGCGGGCACCGGGGAGCTGTTTTTT
d_call: TRBD1; j_call: TRBJ1-2; v_call: TRBV9; clone_size: -; cdr3_aa: CASSPRQGADGYTF; cdr3_nt: TGTGCCAGCAGCCCCCGACAGGGGGCTGATGGCTACACCTTC
d_call: -; j_call: TRBJ2-2; v_call: TRBV9; clone_size: -; cdr3_aa: CASSVVGRGTNTGELFF; cdr3_nt: TGTGCCAGCAGCGTAGTTGGCAGGGGCACGAACACCGGGGAGCTGTTTTTT
d_call: -; j_call: TRBJ2-2; v_call: TRBV7-2; clone_size: -; cdr3_aa: CASSLVAGRDTGELFF; cdr3_nt: TGTGCCAGCAGCTTAGTTGCGGGTAGGGACACCGGGGAGCTGTTTTTT
d_call: -; j_call: TRBJ1-5; v_call: TRBV6-5; clone_size: -; cdr3_aa: CASSDRMNQPQHF; cdr3_nt: TGTGCCAGCAGCGACAGGATGAATCAGCCCCAGCATTTT
d_call: TRBD1; j_call: TRBJ1-4; v_call: TRBV18; clone_size: -; cdr3_aa: CASSRRQGPDEKLFF; cdr3_nt: TGTGCCAGCTCACGCAGACAGGGACCAGATGAAAAACTGTTTTTT
d_call: -; j_call: TRBJ2-7; v_call: TRBV5-1; clone_size: -; cdr3_aa: CASSSSNSYEQYF; cdr3_nt: TGCGCCAGCAGCTCCTCAAACTCCTACGAGCAGTACTTC
d_call: -; j_call: TRBJ2-7; v_call: TRBV28; clone_size: -; cdr3_aa: CASSGQMAHYEQYF; cdr3_nt: TGTGCCAGCAGTGGTCAAATGGCCCACTACGAGCAGTACTTC
d_call: -; j_call: TRBJ2-7; v_call: TRBV15; clone_size: few; cdr3_aa: CATSKNRYIGQYF; cdr3_nt: TGTGCCACCAGCAAGAATCGGTACATTGGGCAGTACTTC
d_call: -; j_call: TRBJ2-1; v_call: TRBV11-2; clone_size: -; cdr3_aa: CASSELPGLGHEQFF; cdr3_nt: TGTGCCAGCAGCGAGCTTCCGGGACTGGGGCATGAGCAGTTCTTC
d_call: -; j_call: TRBJ1-1; v_call: TRBV11-3; clone_size: -; cdr3_aa: CASSISGGREAFF; cdr3_nt: TGTGCCAGCAGCATTTCCGGGGGTAGAGAAGCTTTCTTT
d_call: TRBD1; j_call: TRBJ1-4; v_call: TRBV2; clone_size: -; cdr3_aa: CASSENRGRIEKLFF; cdr3_nt: TGTGCCAGCAGCGAGAACAGGGGGCGTATTGAAAAACTGTTTTTT